A selection of T cell receptor beta chains follows, all from one sample in a study of blood T cell repertoires in COVID-19. Generated by immunoSEQ multiplex PCR, the TCRdb table keeps only in-frame clones and is missing some. Counted here are about 140,000 clones, about 91% occurring once; the ten biggest clones make up approximately 1.4%. The sequenced sample was peripheral blood. Receptor source: a woman in her sixties with acute or convalescent COVID-19. CDR3s include the opening cysteine and the closing phenylalanine or tryptophan. D genes are given only for firm matches. Size tells how often a clone was seen (once, few, many) or the class of an expanded clone, and some rows leave it out.

once	NA	TRBV5-1	TRBJ2-2	CASSLQGRTGELFF	TGCGCCAGCAGCTTGCAGGGTAGGACCGGGGAGCTGTTTTTT
NA	TRBD1	TRBV27	TRBJ2-1	CASRHTGGHEQFF	TGTGCCAGCCGACATACAGGGGGGCATGAGCAGTTCTTC
NA	TRBD1	TRBV6-5	TRBJ2-3	CASRDRERTDTQYF	TGTGCCAGCCGGGACAGGGAGCGGACAGATACGCAGTATTTT
NA	NA	TRBV18	TRBJ2-2	CASSTRTANTGELFF	TGTGCCAGCTCAACTAGGACGGCGAACACCGGGGAGCTGTTTTTT
NA	TRBD1	TRBV5-1	TRBJ2-3	CASSSDRGDTDTQYF	TGCGCCAGCAGCTCGGACAGGGGGGACACAGATACGCAGTATTTT
NA	NA	TRBV5-4	TRBJ1-2	CASHREGNYGYTF	TGTGCCAGCCACAGGGAAGGTAACTATGGCTACACCTTC
NA	TRBD2	TRBV10-3	TRBJ2-3	CAISESARGGGTDTQYF	TGTGCCATCAGTGAGTCGGCGCGGGGGGGAGGCACAGATACGCAGTATTTT
NA	TRBD1	TRBV5-6	TRBJ2-3	CASSPTGGADTQYF	TGTGCCAGCAGCCCTACAGGGGGCGCGGATACGCAGTATTTT
NA	NA	TRBV7-2	TRBJ1-2	CASSPAGENYGYTF	TGTGCCAGCAGCCCGGCGGGGGAAAACTATGGCTACACCTTC
NA	NA	TRBV11-1	TRBJ1-6	CASSRERHTPLHF	TGTGCCAGCAGCCGGGAGCGCCATACCCCCCTCCACTTT
once	NA	TRBV11-2	TRBJ1-3	CASSLGLSSGNTIYF	TGTGCCAGCAGCTTAGGGTTGAGCTCTGGAAACACCATATATTTT
NA	NA	TRBV7-2	TRBJ2-5	CASSLNPGRETQYF	TGTGCCAGCAGCTTAAATCCAGGGCGGGAGACCCAGTACTTC
NA	NA	TRBV18	TRBJ1-2	CASSPTGLDGYTF	TGTGCCAGCTCACCGACTGGACTGGATGGCTACACCTTC
few	TRBD1	TRBV5-1	TRBJ2-7	CASSSTGTGTSEQYF	TGCGCCAGCAGCTCGACCGGGACAGGGACATCCGAGCAGTACTTC
NA	NA	TRBV18	TRBJ1-5	CASSPMTDNQPQHF	TGTGCCAGCTCACCTATGACAGACAATCAGCCCCAGCATTTT
few	NA	TRBV6-2/TRBV6-3	TRBJ1-1	CASSGLGKAAPEAFF	TGTGCCAGCAGTGGACTGGGAAAGGCTGCTCCTGAAGCTTTCTTT
once	NA	TRBV5-1	TRBJ2-1	CASSFPQGPVYNEQFF	TGCGCCAGCAGCTTTCCACAGGGCCCAGTTTACAATGAGCAGTTCTTC
NA	NA	TRBV27	TRBJ2-1	CASSLRTAGVGEQFF	TGTGCCAGCAGTTTACGAACCGCAGGGGTCGGGGAGCAGTTCTTC
NA	TRBD2	TRBV5-5	TRBJ2-7	CASSSPGGGRNYEQYF	TGTGCCAGCAGCTCCCCTGGGGGGGGAAGGAACTACGAGCAGTACTTC
NA	NA	TRBV19	TRBJ2-7	CASSNVSRRKGSYEQYF	TGTGCCAGTAGTAATGTGTCTCGGCGGAAAGGCTCCTACGAGCAGTACTTC
NA	NA	TRBV5-8	TRBJ1-5	CASSLYEGSQPQHF	TGTGCCAGCAGCTTGTATGAGGGTTCTCAGCCCCAGCATTTT
NA	TRBD1	TRBV7-3	TRBJ1-3	CASSMDRGTGNTIYF	TGTGCCAGCAGCATGGACAGGGGAACTGGAAACACCATATATTTT
NA	TRBD1	TRBV7-9	TRBJ2-7	CASSLLGQPYEQYF	TGTGCCAGCAGCTTATTGGGACAGCCCTACGAGCAGTACTTC
NA	TRBD2	TRBV7-2	TRBJ2-3	CASSPRLALSTDTQYF	TGTGCCAGCAGCCCGAGACTAGCATTAAGCACAGATACGCAGTATTTT
NA	NA	TRBV6-5	TRBJ1-1	CASKANGGSEAFF	TGTGCCAGCAAGGCGAACGGGGGATCTGAAGCTTTCTTT
NA	NA	TRBV23-1	TRBJ1-2	CASSQGSGIGDYGYTF	TGCGCCAGCAGTCAGGGCAGCGGGATTGGGGACTATGGCTACACCTTC
NA	NA	TRBV18	TRBJ1-4	CASSPQQETNEKLFF	TGTGCCAGCTCACCCCAACAGGAAACTAATGAAAAACTGTTTTTT
once	TRBD1	TRBV15	TRBJ2-3	CATSRGGGRGTDTQYF	TGTGCCACCAGCAGAGGGGGTGGCAGGGGGACAGATACGCAGTATTTT
NA	TRBD2	TRBV6-5	TRBJ2-1	CASRLTGGPYNEQFF	TGTGCCAGCAGGTTGACGGGGGGGCCCTACAATGAGCAGTTCTTC
NA	NA	TRBV7-9	TRBJ1-5	CASSLGTSNQPQHF	TGTGCCAGCAGCTTAGGGACAAGCAATCAGCCCCAGCATTTT
NA	TRBD2	TRBV5-1	TRBJ2-4	CASSSGTSGGGNIQYF	TGCGCCAGCAGTTCCGGGACTAGCGGGGGAGGAAACATTCAGTACTTC
once	TRBD1	TRBV6-1	TRBJ2-4	CASSEGTGINIQYF	TGTGCCAGCAGTGAAGGGACAGGCATAAACATTCAGTACTTC
few	NA	TRBV6-5	TRBJ1-2	CASSPRIGVDYGYTF	TGTGCCAGCAGTCCCCGGATAGGGGTGGACTATGGCTACACCTTC
few	TRBD1	TRBV7-9	TRBJ2-7	CASTDLTGVSYEQYF	TGTGCCAGCACCGACTTGACAGGGGTGTCCTACGAGCAGTACTTC
NA	NA	TRBV5-6	TRBJ1-1	CASRQVSLNTEAFF	TGTGCCAGCCGACAGGTCAGCTTGAACACTGAAGCTTTCTTT
NA	NA	TRBV9	TRBJ2-2	CASSVVAGANTGELFF	TGTGCCAGCAGCGTAGTTGCAGGGGCGAACACCGGGGAGCTGTTTTTT
NA	TRBD2	TRBV30	TRBJ2-3	CAWREPTSGETDTQYF	TGTGCCTGGAGGGAGCCGACTAGCGGGGAGACAGATACGCAGTATTTT
NA	TRBD1	TRBV15	TRBJ2-5	CATSSDRASGETQYF	TGTGCCACCAGCTCAGACAGGGCTAGTGGGGAGACCCAGTACTTC
NA	NA	TRBV25-1	TRBJ1-2	CASSGQKIYGYTF	TGTGCCAGCAGTGGACAGAAGATCTATGGCTACACCTTC
once	TRBD2	TRBV5-4	TRBJ2-3	CASSGGGEHTDTQYF	TGTGCCAGCAGCGGCGGGGGGGAACATACAGATACGCAGTATTTT
NA	NA	TRBV28	TRBJ2-1	CASSLFNNEQFF	TGTGCCAGCAGTTTATTTAACAATGAGCAGTTCTTC
once	TRBD2	TRBV19	TRBJ2-6	CASSTLYGGTSGANVLTF	TGTGCCAGTAGTACCCTCTACGGGGGGACCTCTGGGGCCAACGTCCTGACTTTC
NA	TRBD1	TRBV9	TRBJ1-1	CASSFETGNEAFF	TGTGCCAGCAGCTTTGAGACAGGGAACGAAGCTTTCTTT
NA	TRBD1	TRBV6-6	TRBJ2-7	CASRYPGQGAYEQYF	TGTGCCAGCAGGTACCCGGGACAGGGGGCCTACGAGCAGTACTTC
NA	NA	TRBV5-5	TRBJ2-3	CASSSQGGTDTQYF	TGTGCCAGCAGCTCACAGGGTGGCACAGATACGCAGTATTTT
NA	NA	TRBV30	TRBJ2-7	CAWSRGRWEQYF	TGTGCCTGGAGTCGGGGGAGGTGGGAGCAGTACTTC
once	NA	TRBV14	TRBJ1-4	CASSPWPGRDEKLFF	TGTGCCAGCAGCCCGTGGCCAGGGCGAGATGAAAAACTGTTTTTT
NA	TRBD2	TRBV29-1	TRBJ2-1	CSVPGGPLYEQFF	TGCAGCGTTCCGGGGGGGCCTCTTTATGAGCAGTTCTTC
NA	TRBD2	TRBV2	TRBJ2-7	CASSEDTSGGIYEQYF	TGTGCCAGCAGTGAAGATACTAGCGGGGGGATCTACGAGCAGTACTTC
NA	NA	TRBV19	TRBJ1-1	CASSIGRGEMNTEAFF	TGTGCCAGTAGTATAGGGAGGGGAGAGATGAACACTGAAGCTTTCTTT
NA	TRBD1	TRBV19	TRBJ1-6	CASSIGDRENSPLHF	TGTGCCAGTAGTATTGGGGACAGGGAGAATTCACCCCTCCACTTT
once	NA	TRBV24-1	TRBJ2-3	CATSDTIMQVDTQYF	TGTGCCACCAGTGACACAATAATGCAGGTAGATACGCAGTATTTT
NA	NA	TRBV6-2/TRBV6-3	TRBJ1-1	CASSDSRQLSFEAFF	TGTGCCAGCAGCGACTCAAGACAGTTAAGCTTTGAAGCTTTCTTT
NA	NA	TRBV6-6	TRBJ2-5	CASSYPTGGETQYF	TGTGCCAGCAGTTACCCGACTGGGGGGGAGACCCAGTACTTC
NA	TRBD1	TRBV6-2/TRBV6-3	TRBJ2-2	CASSYAGQGNTGELFF	TGTGCCAGCAGTTACGCGGGACAGGGGAACACCGGGGAGCTGTTTTTT
NA	TRBD1	TRBV24-1	TRBJ2-5	CATSDWTGTGEETQYF	TGTGCCACCAGTGATTGGACCGGGACAGGTGAAGAGACCCAGTACTTC
NA	TRBD1	TRBV6-6	TRBJ1-2	CASRPGQAYGYTF	TGTGCCAGCAGACCGGGACAGGCCTATGGCTACACCTTC